This T cell receptor (beta chain) was sequenced during a study of T cell responses to AZD1222 COVID-19 vaccine. On the study more broadly: Recipients boosted at about 4 weeks or about 12 weeks are pooled. Study observations and caveats: Repertoires were obtained only post-peak T cell response.

This table comes from immunoSEQ multiplex PCR, and its TCRdb copy is limited to in-frame clones, with some not included. The sample yields roughly 93,000 clones, approximately 87% seen once. V lost 4 bases and J lost 10; bases outside the gene matches: 12. This CDR3 spans 16 amino acids. Germline V gives CDR1 LGHDT, CDR2 YNNKEL (reference sequence). This clone was observed a few times. Its specificity is unknown. V usage is TRBV3-1 (or the pseudogene TRBV3-2) and J usage is TRBJ2-1, with 11 bases fitting TRBD2. The origin of this receptor is an adult in good health. The sequencing here drew on peripheral blood, taken on day 0 of AZD1222 vaccination. In nucleotides, the CDR3 is TGTGCCAGCAGCCCGACAACTTTTAGCGGGAGGGAGGAGCAGTTCTTC. This translates into CASSPTTFSGREEQFF.